Presented here are 28 T cell receptor beta chains from one specimen sequenced in a study of blood T cell repertoires in COVID-19. Clones were sequenced by immunoSEQ multiplex PCR, and TCRdb holds only the in-frame ones, with some missing. Here the sample spans 200,000 to 250,000 clones, around 84% being singletons. The sequencing input was peripheral blood. These receptors all stem from a middle-aged man with acute or convalescent COVID-19.

This chain joins TRBV7-9 and TRBJ2-1; possibly TRBD2 for D (6 bases). The V end lost 5 bases, the J end lost 0 bases, and 20 bases lay between the germline ends. Per the germline V gene, CDR1 is SEHNR and CDR2 is FQNEAQ (reference sequence). The length of the CDR3 is 18 residues. Written as DNA, the CDR3 is TGTGCCAGCAGCCCGCGGGGCGTAGGGGCAGGCTCCTACAATGAGCAGTTCTTC. The encoded protein is CASSPRGVGAGSYNEQFF.

This chain links TRBV5-1 with TRBJ2-1, with D possibly matching TRBD1 (5 bases). The germline CDR1 and CDR2 sequences are SGHRS and YFSETQ. This CDR3 spans 13 amino acids. Between the trimmed V and J ends, which lost 2 bases and 5 bases, there was a span of 8 bases. The CDR3 loop reads CASSLQAHNEQFF. CDR3 in DNA: TGCGCCAGCAGCTTACAGGCGCACAATGAGCAGTTCTTC.

The chain has TRBV6-5 and TRBJ1-5, with D possibly being TRBD1 (5 bases). Germline CDR1 is MNHEY and CDR2 is SVGAGI. This CDR3 has 13 residues. Trimming took off 2 bases at V and 8 bases at J, with 10 bases between the two ends. The CDR3 spells CASSYRGGEPQHF. The CDR3 bases are TGTGCCAGCAGTTACCGGGGGGGTGAGCCCCAGCATTTT.

The chain joins TRBV18 to TRBJ2-3, with a weak D call TRBD1 (6 bases). The CDR3 contains 14 residues. The germline V gene has CDR1 KGHSH and CDR2 LQKENI. Trimming took 5 bases from V and 4 from J, leaving 13 bases between them. The CDR3 loop is CASSEQGYADTQYF. CDR3 nucleotides: TGTGCCAGCTCAGAACAGGGATACGCAGATACGCAGTATTTT.

The V and J genes are TRBV5-1 and TRBJ2-7; 9 bases fit TRBD1. Germline V lookup: CDR1 SGHRS, CDR2 YFSETQ. V lost 0 bases to trimming and J lost 9 bases; unmatched junction nucleotides: 16. This CDR3 is built from 17 residues. The CDR3 spells CASSLAGDRDGLRGQYF. As DNA, the CDR3 is TGCGCCAGCAGCTTGGCCGGGGACAGGGATGGCCTACGAGGGCAGTACTTC.

The CDR3 nucleotides read TGTGCCAGCAGCCCGTTGGCAGTGAATCAGCCCCAGCATTTT. Residues: CASSPLAVNQPQHF. J is TRBJ1-5 and V is TRBV28; no firm D call. The CDR3 runs 14 residues. Germline V gene lookup returns CDR1 MDHEN and CDR2 SYDVKM. V lost 6 bases and J lost 4, with 13 bases in between.

The genes are TRBV7-2 and TRBJ1-1; D unclear. There are 14 residues in the CDR3. The V gene lost 5 bases and the J gene lost 1 base, with 11 bases spanning the gap. The germline V gene has CDR1 SGHTA and CDR2 FQGNSA. The CDR3 region has the DNA TGTGCCAGCAGCCCCGGGTCCGGGAACACTGAAGCTTTCTTT. Protein sequence: CASSPGSGNTEAFF.

This rearrangement joins TRBV27 to TRBJ2-7, with TRBD2 identical over 13 bases. Germline CDR1 reads MNHEY; CDR2 reads SMNVEV (reference sequence). V dropped 3 bases and J dropped 2; count of bases not matched to a gene: 7. The CDR3 consists of 17 residues. The CDR3 nucleotides are TGTGCCAGCAGTTTTCGACTAGCGGGGGGTTCCCCCTACGAGCAGTACTTC. Amino acids: CASSFRLAGGSPYEQYF.

As concerns this clone: This same CDR3 is encoded by further DNA sequences in the sample. The chain joins TRBV5-5 to TRBJ2-2, with 8 nucleotides matching TRBD1. CDR3 size: 14 residues. Per germline, CDR1 SGHKS and CDR2 YYEKEE (reference sequence). V lost 5 bases, J lost 5 bases, and 5 bases stayed unmatched. CDR3 sequence reads: CASRPGQGTGELFF. The DNA of the CDR3 is TGTGCCAGCAGGCCCGGACAGGGTACCGGGGAGCTGTTTTTT.

The J gene is TRBJ2-7, the V gene TRBV18; perhaps TRBD2 as D (6 bases). The CDR3 covers 14 residues. Between the trimmed V and J ends, which lost 4 bases and 3 bases, there was a span of 13 bases. CDR1 and CDR2 from the germline V gene are KGHSH and LQKENI. The CDR3 sequence: CASSRSGLIYEQYF. The CDR3 DNA follows: TGTGCCAGCTCACGATCCGGACTAATCTACGAGCAGTACTTC. Drawing the rest from reference TRBV18 and TRBJ2-7, the complete variable domain is NAGVMQNPRHLVRRRGQEARLRCSPMKGHSHVYWYRQLPEEGLKFMVYLQKENIIDESGMPKERFSAEFPKEGPSILRIQQVVRGDSAAYFCASSRSGLIYEQYFGPGTRLTVT.

The chain is built from TRBV10-1 and TRBJ1-2; D is ambiguous. This CDR3 has 16 residues. Trimming removed 6 bases from V and 6 bases from J, with 23 bases in between. Germline V gene lookup returns CDR1 WNHNN and CDR2 SYGVQD (reference sequence). The CDR3 reads CASSPGGQADPHGYTF. The DNA for the CDR3 is TGCGCCAGCAGCCCCGGAGGCCAGGCGGATCCACATGGCTACACCTTC.

The chain couples TRBV27 to TRBJ1-2; TRBD1 matches at 7 bases. Germline CDR1 is MNHEY and CDR2 is SMNVEV (reference sequence). This CDR3 has 12 amino acids. V lost 6 bases, J lost 8 bases, and 6 bases stayed unmatched. The CDR3 here is CASRKTGVGYTF. The DNA for the CDR3 is TGTGCCAGCAGAAAAACAGGGGTCGGCTACACCTTC.

The chain is built from TRBV19 and TRBJ1-2; no reliable D call. V gave up 3 bases and J gave up 8 bases, with 22 bases separating them. Germline-derived CDR1 and CDR2 are LNHDA and SQIVND (reference sequence). The CDR3 has 16 amino acids. DNA of the CDR3: TGTGCCAGTAGTATTGGGATGGTTCGAGTGGAGCGGGGCTACACCTTC. Amino acid sequence: CASSIGMVRVERGYTF. Filled out from reference TRBV19 and TRBJ1-2, the complete variable domain reads DGGITQSPKYLFRKEGQNVTLSCEQNLNHDAMYWYRQDPGQGLRLIYYSQIVNDFQKGDIAEGYSVSREKKESFPLTVTSAQKNPTAFYLCASSIGMVRVERGYTFGSGTRLTVV.

The chain links TRBV7-8 to TRBJ1-1, with 8 bases fitting TRBD1. After removal of 2 bases from V and 1 base from J, the junction contained 9 bases not matched to a gene. The CDR3 is 17 residues long. The germline V gene has CDR1 SGHVS and CDR2 FQNEAQ. CDR3 protein: CASSLRVRGQGNTEAFF. The DNA for the CDR3 is TGTGCCAGCAGCTTAAGGGTCCGAGGACAGGGGAACACTGAAGCTTTCTTT. The whole variable domain, remainder taken from reference TRBV7-8 and TRBJ1-1, is GAGVSQSPRYKVAKRGQDVALRCDPISGHVSLFWYQQALGQGPEFLTYFQNEAQLDKSGLPSDRFFAERPEGSVSTLKIQRTQQEDSAVYLCASSLRVRGQGNTEAFFGQGTRLTVV.

This clone came up a few times. The chain combines TRBV14 with TRBJ1-2, with D perhaps TRBD1 (5 bases). The V end was cut by 4 bases, the J end by 1 base, with 10 bases between. Per the germline V gene, CDR1 is SGHDN and CDR2 is FVKESK. The CDR3 extends over 14 amino acids. CDR3 nucleotide sequence: TGTGCCAGCAGCCCACACCAGGGTAACTATGGCTACACCTTC. Amino acid sequence: CASSPHQGNYGYTF.

CDR3 nucleotide sequence: TGTGCCAGCAGCATTTCAGACAGGGGAGGCTACACCTTC. Protein sequence: CASSISDRGGYTF. This chain uses TRBV11-2 with TRBJ1-2; TRBD1 agrees at 8 bases. The J segment lost 8 bases and the V segment lost 5 bases, leaving 7 bases of the junction unmatched. Looked up from germline, CDR1 is SGHAT and CDR2 is FQNNGV. CDR3 size: 13 residues.

V gene TRBV19 combines with J gene TRBJ1-6, with D unresolved. The germline V and J ends were trimmed by 5 bases and 0 bases, with 14 bases remaining between them. The CDR3 sequence is 17 residues long. The germline CDR1 and CDR2 sequences are LNHDA and SQIVND (reference sequence). In DNA, the CDR3 is TGTGCCAGTAGTCCCGGATGGCGGAGCTCCTATAATTCACCCCTCCACTTT. Translated, it gives CASSPGWRSSYNSPLHF.

The DNA of the CDR3 is TGTGCCAGCAGCCGCGTGGACAGGGCTGTTAATGAGCAGTTCTTC. Amino acid sequence: CASSRVDRAVNEQFF. The gene calls are TRBV25-1 and TRBJ2-1, with 8 bases lining up with TRBD1. The germline V gene has CDR1 MGHDK and CDR2 SYGVNS. There are 15 residues in the CDR3. Unmatched junction bases numbered 11, after V lost 6 bases and J lost 7 bases.

This clone was recorded only once. This chain connects TRBV6-5 to TRBJ1-3, with TRBD1 matching 7 bases. The ends lost 6 bases at V and 3 bases at J; junction bases unmatched: 8. The CDR3 totals 15 residues. CDR1 is MNHEY, CDR2 SVGAGI, per germline. CDR3 sequence reads: CASSDTGEGGNTIYF. CDR3 nucleotide sequence: TGTGCCAGCAGCGACACAGGGGAAGGTGGAAACACCATATATTTT.

This CDR3 reads CASSLPGNEKLFF. The CDR3 nucleotides read TGTGCCAGCAGTTTACCGGGTAATGAAAAACTGTTTTTT. The chain has TRBV28 and TRBJ1-4, with D uncertain. V was trimmed by 2 bases and J by 4 bases, leaving 5 bases between them. The CDR3 loop spans 13 amino acids. CDR1 and CDR2 from the germline V gene are MDHEN and SYDVKM.

CDR3 DNA sequence: TGTGCCAGCAGCCGTCGGACTAGCGGGAATATGGAGACCCAGTACTTC. Protein sequence: CASSRRTSGNMETQYF. The chain joins TRBV27 to TRBJ2-5, with 12 bases that match TRBD2. This CDR3 spans 16 amino acids. Losses at the gene ends were 6 bases for V and 5 bases for J; bases not matched to a gene: 10. Germline V gene sequence: CDR1 MNHEY, CDR2 SMNVEV (reference sequence).

This clone was detected only once. This chain links TRBV7-2 with TRBJ1-2, with 9 nucleotides matching TRBD1. Germline-derived CDR1 and CDR2 are SGHTA and FQGNSA. The CDR3 is 15 amino acids. V lost 5 bases to trimming and J lost 4 bases; unmatched junction nucleotides: 8. The DNA of the CDR3 is TGTGCCAGCAGCCCCGGACAGGGGCCCTCCTATGGCTACACCTTC. It encodes CASSPGQGPSYGYTF.

The rearrangement uses TRBV5-4 and TRBJ1-4, with a tentative D call TRBD1 (5 bases). V gave up 4 bases and J gave up 3 bases, with 10 bases separating them. The CDR3 has 14 amino acids. From germline, CDR1 is SGHNT and CDR2 YYREEE (reference sequence). The CDR3 coding sequence is TGTGCCAGCAGCATGACAGACTCTAATGAAAAACTGTTTTTT. Residues: CASSMTDSNEKLFF.

The table lists this clone with a count of one. The chain employs TRBV6-5 and TRBJ1-1; 8 nucleotides align to TRBD1. V trimming: 4 bases; J trimming: 0 bases; junction bases outside the gene matches: 4. CDR3 length equals 15 residues. Germline loops: CDR1 MNHEY, CDR2 SVGAGI. The CDR3 reads CASSSGTGMNTEAFF. CDR3 sequence (DNA): TGTGCCAGCAGTTCAGGGACAGGCATGAACACTGAAGCTTTCTTT.

Only a few counts were recorded for this clone. The chain uses TRBV7-3 and TRBJ2-7, with D possibly matching TRBD2 (6 bases). The CDR3 consists of 15 residues. The germline CDR1 and CDR2 sequences are SGHTA and FQGTGA. V was cut by 5 bases and J by 0 bases, with 14 bases left in between. The CDR3 region is CASSEFSGNSYEQYF. The CDR3 nucleotides read TGTGCCAGCAGCGAATTTAGCGGAAACTCCTACGAGCAGTACTTC.

The chain is built from TRBV9 and TRBJ2-5, with D possibly TRBD1 on 6 matching bases. Trimming removed 0 bases from V and 4 bases from J, with 16 bases in between. The V gene's germline CDR1 is SGDLS and CDR2 YYNGEE. The CDR3 spans 16 residues. The CDR3 loop is CASSVATRARGETQYF. The CDR3 DNA reads TGTGCCAGCAGCGTAGCTACCAGGGCCAGGGGAGAGACCCAGTACTTC.

This clone was recorded only once. This chain uses TRBV5-1 with TRBJ1-1; maybe TRBD1 (5 bases). The CDR3 spans 13 residues. Trimming cost V 4 bases and J 1 base, with 8 bases left between them. The germline V gene has CDR1 SGHRS and CDR2 YFSETQ. CDR3 nucleotides: TGCGCCAGCAGCATGACAGCGAACACTGAAGCTTTCTTT. It translates to CASSMTANTEAFF.

This chain joins TRBV7-6 and TRBJ2-3; D not certain. Germline CDR1 is SGHVS and CDR2 is FNYEAQ. The CDR3 spans 12 residues. V dropped 5 bases and J dropped 0 bases, with 3 bases sitting between them. The chain's CDR3 is CASSLSTDTQYF. The CDR3 DNA sequence: TGTGCCAGCAGCCTAAGCACAGATACGCAGTATTTT.